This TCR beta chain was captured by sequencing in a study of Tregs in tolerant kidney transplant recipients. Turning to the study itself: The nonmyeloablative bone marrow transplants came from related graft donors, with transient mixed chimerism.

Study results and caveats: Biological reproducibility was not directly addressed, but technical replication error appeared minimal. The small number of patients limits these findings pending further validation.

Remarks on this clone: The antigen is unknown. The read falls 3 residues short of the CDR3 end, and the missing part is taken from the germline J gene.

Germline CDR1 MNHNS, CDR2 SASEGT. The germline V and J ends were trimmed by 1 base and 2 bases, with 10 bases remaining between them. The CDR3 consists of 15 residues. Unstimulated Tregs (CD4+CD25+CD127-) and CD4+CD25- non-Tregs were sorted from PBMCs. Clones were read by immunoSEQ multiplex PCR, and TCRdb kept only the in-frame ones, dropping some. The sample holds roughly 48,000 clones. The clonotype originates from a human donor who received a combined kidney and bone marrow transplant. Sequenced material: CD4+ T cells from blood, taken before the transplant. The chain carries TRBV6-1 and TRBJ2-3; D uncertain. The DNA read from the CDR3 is TGTGCCAGCAGTGAAGGGGCCAGACCCACAGATACG. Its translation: CASSEGARPTDT. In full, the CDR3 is CASSEGARPTDTQYF.